These 32 T cell receptor beta chains share one sample of origin, sequenced in a study of blood T cell repertoires in COVID-19. Libraries were prepared by immunoSEQ multiplex PCR; TCRdb keeps only in-frame clonotypes and omits some of them. Among 100,000 to 150,000 clones listed, 65% to 90% were seen once. Sequenced input: peripheral blood. Source of these receptors: an elderly man with active or convalescent COVID-19.

The V call is TRBV6-5, the J call TRBJ2-7, with 7 positions matching TRBD1. V lost 6 bases to trimming and J lost 6 bases; unmatched junction nucleotides: 2. The germline gives CDR1 MNHEY, CDR2 SVGAGI. The CDR3 is 11 amino acids. The CDR3 spells CASRAGGEQYF. DNA for the CDR3: TGTGCCAGCAGAGCAGGGGGCGAGCAGTACTTC.

The chain combines TRBV10-3 with TRBJ1-1; no reliable D call. This CDR3 comprises 14 residues. The germline V and J ends were trimmed by 0 bases and 0 bases, with 5 bases remaining between them. Germline V gives CDR1 ENHRY, CDR2 SYGVKD. DNA for the CDR3: TGTGCCATCAGTGAGTCTACAGTGAACACTGAAGCTTTCTTT. It specifies CAISESTVNTEAFF.

The CDR3 region is CASSPRQGTSTDTQYF. CDR3 coding DNA: TGCGCCAGCAGCCCAAGACAGGGGACTAGCACAGATACGCAGTATTTT. The chain recombines TRBV5-1 with TRBJ2-3, with 8 bases lining up with TRBD1. The CDR3 sequence is 16 residues long. Germline V gives CDR1 SGHRS, CDR2 YFSETQ. V lost 4 bases and J lost 0; bases outside the gene matches: 7.

The rearrangement uses TRBV6-5 and TRBJ1-5; D may be TRBD1 (5 bases). This CDR3 is 14 amino acids long. Germline V gene sequence: CDR1 MNHEY, CDR2 SVGAGI. Trimming took 4 bases from V and 2 from J, leaving 9 bases between them. The CDR3 reads CASSWGRGNQPQHF. For the CDR3, the DNA is TGTGCCAGCAGTTGGGGCCGAGGCAATCAGCCCCAGCATTTT.

This clone was observed a single time. The J gene is TRBJ2-4, the V gene TRBV7-9; D gene ambiguous. This CDR3 spans 15 amino acids. CDR1 is SEHNR, CDR2 FQNEAQ, per germline (reference sequence). V lost 4 bases to trimming and J lost 1 base, with 11 bases between them. CDR3 coding DNA: TGTGCCAGCAGCTCCCCCACAAAGGCCAAAAACATTCAGTACTTC. This translates into CASSSPTKAKNIQYF.

This clone was counted a few times. The V and J genes are TRBV30 and TRBJ1-2; 8 bases map to TRBD1. In germline, CDR1 is GTSNPN, CDR2 SVGIG (reference sequence). The CDR3 covers 16 residues. Trimming took 0 bases from V and 3 from J; bases not matched to a gene: 9. CDR3 nucleotides: TGTGCCTGGAGTGTACGGACAGGGATTCTTGACTATGGCTACACCTTC. This gives the protein CAWSVRTGILDYGYTF.

V is TRBV7-9 and J is TRBJ1-1; a possible D gene is TRBD1 (5 bases). The CDR3 consists of 15 residues. The V gene lost 0 bases and the J gene lost 1 base, with 9 bases spanning the gap. Per the germline V gene, CDR1 is SEHNR and CDR2 is FQNEAQ (reference sequence). DNA for the CDR3: TGTGCCAGCAGCTTAGCGAACAGGCGGAACACTGAAGCTTTCTTT. This codes for CASSLANRRNTEAFF.

Only one count was recorded for this clone. The chain employs TRBV6-5 and TRBJ1-6, with a weak D call TRBD1 (6 bases). The ends were cut back, 10 bases at V and 7 bases at J, with 20 bases in the middle. The V gene's germline CDR1 is MNHEY and CDR2 SVGAGI. The CDR3 contains 15 residues. This CDR3 is CATTRSQGPNSPLHF. In DNA form, the CDR3 reads TGTGCCACCACAAGATCACAGGGCCCCAATTCACCCCTCCACTTT.

The V call is TRBV4-2, the J call TRBJ2-5; 9 bases are a match to TRBD2. V lost 1 base, J lost 9 bases, and 12 bases stayed unmatched. The germline gives CDR1 LGHNA, CDR2 YNFKEQ. CDR3 length: 16 amino acids. CDR3 residues: CASSQGGGSGRTAQYF. CDR3 bases: TGTGCCAGCAGCCAAGGAGGAGGGAGCGGGAGGACGGCCCAGTACTTC.

V and J are TRBV18 and TRBJ2-5; D is perhaps TRBD1 (6 bases). Trimming removed 3 bases at V and 8 bases at J, with 19 bases between. The CDR3 extends over 15 amino acids. Germline V gene lookup returns CDR1 KGHSH and CDR2 LQKENI. CDR3 in amino acids: CASSPRGSEGETQYF. CDR3 nucleotide sequence: TGTGCCAGCTCACCCAGGGGCAGCGAAGGGGAAACCCAGTACTTC.

The chain combines TRBV5-1 with TRBJ1-1; a possible D gene is TRBD1 (5 bases). CDR3 size: 15 residues. Germline V gene sequence: CDR1 SGHRS, CDR2 YFSETQ. V was shortened by 3 bases and J by 1 base, with 13 bases between the two germline ends. The CDR3, as DNA: TGCGCCAGCAGCTACGGAGGGACGGCGAACACTGAAGCTTTCTTT. It is translated as CASSYGGTANTEAFF.

This clone occurred once. V usage is TRBV12-3 or TRBV12-4 and J usage is TRBJ1-1; D gene uncertain. The CDR3 extends over 13 amino acids. Trimming left V 6 bases short and J 3 bases short, with 11 bases between. In nucleotides, the CDR3 is TGTGCCAGCAGCTCAGGCAGGCACACTGAAGCTTTCTTT. Translating it yields CASSSGRHTEAFF.

The chain employs TRBV6-6 and TRBJ1-1; unclear D gene. CDR1 is MNHNY, CDR2 SVGAGI, per germline (reference sequence). This CDR3 contains 16 residues. V gave up 1 base and J gave up 2 bases, with 14 bases separating them. The CDR3: CASSYFKAQANTEAFF. The CDR3 DNA sequence: TGTGCCAGCAGTTACTTCAAGGCTCAGGCTAACACTGAAGCTTTCTTT.

This chain links TRBV4-2 with TRBJ2-2; possible D gene TRBD2, 6 bases. This CDR3 is 16 amino acids long. The V end lost 0 bases, the J end lost 6 bases, and 14 bases lay between the germline ends. Germline assignment: CDR1 LGHNA and CDR2 YNFKEQ. The CDR3 reads CASSQDGTPLAGELFF. The DNA of the CDR3 is TGTGCCAGCAGCCAAGACGGGACTCCCCTTGCCGGGGAGCTGTTTTTT.

V and J are TRBV29-1 and TRBJ2-7, with 11 nucleotides matching TRBD1. The CDR3 covers 13 residues. With 3 bases clipped from V and 5 bases from J, the junction kept 3 bases outside the gene matches. Germline CDR1 reads SQVTM; CDR2 reads ANQGSEA. CDR3 sequence reads: CSVEGQGVDEQYF. CDR3 bases: TGCAGCGTTGAGGGACAGGGGGTGGACGAGCAGTACTTC.

This chain connects TRBV7-2 to TRBJ1-5; TRBD1 might be the D (5 bases). The CDR3 sequence is 16 residues long. Trimming pared 3 bases from V and 5 bases from J, leaving 17 bases between. Germline V CDR1 and CDR2: SGHTA, FQGNSA. The CDR3 sequence is CASSFQLLLGDQPQHF. The CDR3 nucleotides are TGTGCCAGCAGCTTCCAACTACTCTTAGGGGATCAGCCCCAGCATTTT. The entire variable domain, with the rest obtained from reference TRBV7-2 and TRBJ1-5, is as follows: GAGVSQSPSNKVTEKGKDVELRCDPISGHTALYWYRQSLGQGLEFLIYFQGNSAPDKSGLPSDRFSAERTGGSVSTLTIQRTQQEDSAVYLCASSFQLLLGDQPQHFGDGTRLSIL.

V usage is TRBV5-1 and J usage is TRBJ2-5; 7 bases line up with TRBD2. Germline V gene lookup returns CDR1 SGHRS and CDR2 YFSETQ. J was trimmed by 2 bases and V by 4 bases; bases with no gene match: 11. This CDR3 spans 16 amino acids. As DNA, the CDR3 is TGCGCCAGCAGCCCGCCGAGGGGCGGGGGACAAGAGACCCAGTACTTC. This codes for CASSPPRGGGQETQYF. Full variable domain (rest looked up from reference TRBV5-1 and TRBJ2-5): KAGVTQTPRYLIKTRGQQVTLSCSPISGHRSVSWYQQTPGQGLQFLFEYFSETQRNKGNFPGRFSGRQFSNSRSEMNVSTLELGDSALYLCASSPPRGGGQETQYFGPGTRLLVL.

V and J are TRBV6-5 and TRBJ1-1; TRBD1 might be the D (6 bases). Germline CDR1 is MNHEY and CDR2 is SVGAGI. V shed 2 bases and J shed 4 bases, with 8 bases lying between them. The CDR3 sequence is 13 residues long. In DNA, the CDR3 is TGTGCCAGCAGTTACGTAGGGGGCACTGAAGCTTTCTTT. Protein product: CASSYVGGTEAFF.

The chain is built from TRBV27 and TRBJ2-3; D is perhaps TRBD2 (5 bases). V was shortened by 6 bases and J by 2 bases, with 15 bases between the two germline ends. The CDR3 is 15 residues long. The germline gives CDR1 MNHEY, CDR2 SMNVEV (reference sequence). CDR3 region: CASSPEGLNTDTQYF. CDR3 DNA sequence: TGTGCCAGCAGCCCCGAGGGTTTGAACACAGATACGCAGTATTTT.

The gene calls are TRBV24-1 and TRBJ2-2, with 7 bases identical to TRBD1. This CDR3 contains 16 residues. Germline V lookup: CDR1 KGHDR, CDR2 SFDVKD. V lost 7 bases, J lost 7 bases, and 14 bases stayed unmatched. CDR3 in amino acids: CATRPGRGGLVGELFF. CDR3 nucleotide sequence: TGTGCCACCAGACCGGGACGAGGGGGCCTAGTCGGGGAGCTGTTTTTT.

This clone was observed a handful of times. J is TRBJ2-7 and V is TRBV19, with D possibly TRBD1 on 6 matching bases. V lost 5 bases, J lost 0 bases, and 11 bases lay in between. In germline, CDR1 is LNHDA, CDR2 SQIVND (reference sequence). This CDR3 contains 14 residues. The CDR3 DNA is TGTGCCAGTAGTCGACAGGAGAGCTCCTACGAGCAGTACTTC. Translated: CASSRQESSYEQYF.

The chain is built from TRBV19 and TRBJ1-2, with D perhaps TRBD1 (6 bases). Trimming took off 3 bases at V and 7 bases at J, with 21 bases between the two ends. The germline CDR1 and CDR2 sequences are LNHDA and SQIVND (reference sequence). CDR3 length: 16 residues. The CDR3 loop reads CASSMALSRGDFGYTF. The CDR3 bases are TGTGCCAGTAGTATGGCCCTAAGCAGGGGAGATTTTGGCTACACCTTC. The full variable domain, completed using reference TRBV19 and TRBJ1-2, is DGGITQSPKYLFRKEGQNVTLSCEQNLNHDAMYWYRQDPGQGLRLIYYSQIVNDFQKGDIAEGYSVSREKKESFPLTVTSAQKNPTAFYLCASSMALSRGDFGYTFGSGTRLTVV.

In this sample, this clone turned up once. The rearrangement links TRBV29-1 to TRBJ2-7, with 12 bases matching TRBD2. J gave up 6 bases and V 1 base, and 7 bases lay outside the gene matches. Germline V gene data show CDR1 as SQVTM and CDR2 as ANQGSEA. This CDR3 is 15 amino acids long. CDR3 coding DNA: TGCAGCGTTGAAGTTGGGCTAGCGGGAGGGAGCGAGCAGTACTTC. Amino acid sequence: CSVEVGLAGGSEQYF.

V usage is TRBV7-8 and J usage is TRBJ1-2; 7 positions match TRBD1. Germline trimming cut 0 bases from V and 5 bases from J; bases unmatched to any gene: 6. The germline CDR1 and CDR2 sequences are SGHVS and FQNEAQ. The length of the CDR3 is 15 residues. For the CDR3, the DNA is TGTGCCAGCAGCTTAGCCCGGGACAGAGGGTATGGCTACACCTTC. Amino acids: CASSLARDRGYGYTF. Supplemented by reference TRBV7-8 and TRBJ1-2, the full variable domain reads GAGVSQSPRYKVAKRGQDVALRCDPISGHVSLFWYQQALGQGPEFLTYFQNEAQLDKSGLPSDRFFAERPEGSVSTLKIQRTQQEDSAVYLCASSLARDRGYGYTFGSGTRLTVV.

The chain employs TRBV6-2 or TRBV6-3 and TRBJ2-1; unclear D gene. CDR1 and CDR2 (germline): MNHEY, SVGEGT. Trimming took 0 bases from V and 10 from J, leaving 10 bases between them. The CDR3 covers 13 residues. The CDR3 loop is CASSYSSLNEQFF. The CDR3 bases are TGTGCCAGCAGTTACTCGTCCCTAAACGAGCAGTTCTTC.

This clone has more than one count but fewer than ten. Compared with germline, one end of the junction differs, possibly owing to a read error. The chain recombines TRBV6-2 or TRBV6-3 with TRBJ2-7; 7 positions match TRBD1. The CDR3 sequence is 13 residues long. The germline CDR1 and CDR2 sequences are MNHEY and SVGEGT. In DNA, the CDR3 is TGTGCCAGCAGTTTCAGGACAGGACCACCTTGGGACTTC. It codes for CASSFRTGPPWDF.

The chain links TRBV5-1 to TRBJ2-7, with 9 bases aligning to TRBD2. J was trimmed by 8 bases and V by 7 bases; bases with no gene match: 13. Germline CDR1 is SGHRS and CDR2 is YFSETQ. This CDR3 is 14 amino acids long. DNA for the CDR3: TGCGCCAGCTCGGAGGCGGGAGGGCCTACCAAGCAGTACTTC. Residues: CASSEAGGPTKQYF.

This rearrangement joins TRBV14 to TRBJ2-3; 13 bases are shared with TRBD2. The CDR3 totals 16 residues. CDR1 and CDR2 (germline): SGHDN, FVKESK. With V trimmed by 7 bases and J by 0 bases, 4 bases remained unmatched. In DNA form, the CDR3 reads TGTGCCAGCAACCTGGGACTAGCGGGGAGCACAGATACGCAGTATTTT. Residues: CASNLGLAGSTDTQYF.

J is TRBJ2-7 and V is TRBV7-2; 11 nucleotides match TRBD2. The CDR3 has 14 residues. J was trimmed by 4 bases and V by 5 bases; bases with no gene match: 4. CDR1 is SGHTA and CDR2 is FQGNSA in the germline V gene. CDR3 sequence: CASSVTSGSYEQYF. CDR3 nucleotides: TGTGCCAGCAGCGTCACTAGCGGGAGTTACGAGCAGTACTTC.

This sequence joins TRBV15 and TRBJ2-5; D might be TRBD1 (6 bases). V was trimmed by 1 base and J by 2 bases, leaving 14 bases between them. CDR3 length: 16 amino acids. CDR1 is LNHNV, CDR2 YYDKDF, per germline (reference sequence). The CDR3 nucleotides are TGTGCCACCAGCAGAGGGTTAGGGGGTAGACAAGAGACCCAGTACTTC. Amino acid sequence: CATSRGLGGRQETQYF.

J is TRBJ1-2 and V is TRBV10-3, with a tentative D call TRBD1 (5 bases). The V end was cut by 0 bases, the J end by 4 bases, with 9 bases between. The germline CDR1 and CDR2 sequences are ENHRY and SYGVKD. The CDR3 length is 14 residues. CDR3 sequence: CAISESETVYGYTF. DNA of the CDR3: TGTGCCATCAGTGAGTCCGAGACAGTCTATGGCTACACCTTC.

The chain joins TRBV15 to TRBJ2-7, with 9 bases fitting TRBD1. This CDR3 comprises 15 residues. V lost 3 bases and J lost 2; bases outside the gene matches: 5. Germline CDR1 LNHNV, CDR2 YYDKDF (reference sequence). Here the CDR3 reads CATSSYRGRTYEQYF. Written as DNA, the CDR3 is TGTGCCACCAGCAGCTACAGGGGGCGAACCTACGAGCAGTACTTC.